What follows is one T cell receptor beta chain and its context. Which antigen it targets is not known. No clone much larger than this one lies a single base away; base qualities are absent. TCR-beta CDR3 regions were amplified from genomic DNA by a two-step multiplex PCR, with the second step adding Illumina-compatible adaptors. As a commercial immunoSEQ service, TCR-beta immunosequencing was carried out on an Illumina platform. Under the source paper's analysis protocol: Repertoires were described by productive clonality and by Top 10 Clones, which is the percentage of T-cell templates coming from the ten most frequent sequences. Values of productive clonality ranged from 0 to 1, with a monoclonal population indicated by a value of 1. Sequences comprising at least 0.1% of tumour T-cell templates but absent from matched non-adjacent lung were defined as tumour-associated clones and were identified via log10 scatter plots. Analyses were done in GraphPad Prism7 and R, with Student's t-tests for two-group comparisons, ANOVA for stages, and linear regression for relationships. Not all clones reach the TCRdb copy of this immuneACCESS table, which keeps in-frame sequences only. Checked studies attribute under half of the gap to unresolved V genes and leave the rest unexplained. For V, J and clone size, that table is used; D and trimming come from the DNA. Here the sample has more than 15,000 clones; 75% to 85% occur a single time. Of the sample, about 9.5% is held by the ten largest clones.

These data originate in a study of immune cell composition in non-small cell lung cancer (TCRdb year 2017). Context from the whole study: To assign histologic subtype, which was mostly lung adenocarcinoma or squamous cell carcinoma, H&E was combined with p63, CK5, Napsin A and TTF-1 immunohistochemistry. TCR-beta sequencing (Adaptive Biotechnologies) was performed on about 33 paired NSCLC tumour and non-adjacent lung specimens plus 26 tumour-only specimens. Supplementary cohort #1 consisted of ten or so lung adenocarcinoma cases with paired tumour/lung TCR-beta sequencing and with TIL populations generated to assess tumour reactivity. The subtype comparisons left out several tumour specimens with TCR-beta data because those specimens were rare histological subtypes.

General findings and caveats noted by the study authors: Nearly half of NSCLC cases had tumour-associated clones >0.5%, found in roughly 35% of adenocarcinomas compared with under 80% of squamous carcinomas. In under twelve adenocarcinoma cases, maximal tumour-associated clone frequency correlated strongly with TIL tumour reactivity, whereas overall clonality did not. The reactivity cohort was only 9 to 11 cases, and tumour-reactive clones were not shown to share sequences with the dominant in vivo tumour-associated clones. No significant correlation was found between tumour TCR-beta clonality and smoking pack-years.

Normal lung samples came from the same patient and were non-adjacent lung tissue collected as far from the tumour as possible, with a minimum distance of 3 cm. Genomic DNA was isolated with the QIAamp DNA kit from frozen aliquots of single-cell suspensions that had not been sorted. Tissues were received within 2 hours of resection and processed immediately into single-cell suspensions. Tissue was mechanically dissociated and enzymatically digested with DNase I, collagenase I and hyaluronidase for roughly 32 minutes at 37 °C, then filtered and RBC-lysed. The germline V gene encodes CDR1 SGDLS and CDR2 YYNGEE. Reading from cysteine to phenylalanine, the CDR3 counts 15 amino acids. Only the CDR3 region is kept as DNA, spanning 45 bases read in frame from base 1. Trimming costs V 0 bases and J 4 bases, and their ends lie 8 bases apart. This sample also belongs to another study, concerning CD4 T cells in lung cancer. Drawing on the second study: To find responses to candidate mutation-encoded neoepitopes, the study screened blood T cells from NSCLC patients and isolated neoantigen-specific CD4+ T-cell clones and TCRs. Tumor and non-adjacent lung tissue were obtained from a few patients undergoing curative-intent resections for stage I-III non-small cell lung cancer. The patients who underwent resection had lung adenocarcinoma or squamous cell carcinoma, were aged 60 to 69 when blood was donated, and were mostly former smokers. Before blood donation, patients had received treatments including platinum chemotherapy, and some received nivolumab or pembrolizumab. Some blood-derived responses might reflect in vitro priming of naive T cells or cross-reactivity rather than memory responses to the cancer. TCRB deep sequencing tracked the frequency of neoantigen-specific clonotypes in tumor resections, non-adjacent lung and cultured T-cell products. TCRB sequence data were analyzed using the kit provider's software, and tumor enrichment of clonotype templates was assessed with Fisher's exact test.

The receptor was isolated from a human donor with non-small cell lung cancer. The chain is encoded by TRBV9 joined to TRBJ1-6, with the D gene call left open. The sequencing sample was made of non-adjacent lung tissue. Here the CDR3 is given as CASSVGEGYNSPLHF. The base sequence is TGTGCCAGCAGCGTAGGGGAAGGGTATAATTCACCCCTCCACTTT.